Listed below are T cell receptor beta chains from one sample, sequenced in a study of patients and donors after allogeneic stem cell transplantation. MiXCR was run by TCRdb on the RT-PCR reads, yielding one entry per CDR3 protein. The sample has 190,000 or so distinct CDR3 sequences, around two fifths seen once. The sample comprised blood, either unsorted or a sorted T cell fraction (not recorded which). All receptors derive from a human donor who was either an allogeneic HSCT recipient or a stem cell or donor lymphocyte infusion donor (not recorded which). It is not recorded whose cells these are; they may come from a transplant donor. Both conserved end residues are part of each CDR3. Fields, in order: V gene, clone size, J gene, D gene, CDR3 DNA, CDR3 protein. A D gene is named only where the DNA matches it firmly. Clone size, where shown, is once, few, many, or a class for clones that have expanded.

TRBV4-2	.	TRBJ1-5	.	TGTGCCAGCAGCCAAGGCTTTATGAACAGTCGCGATCAGCCCCAGCATTTT	CASSQGFMNSRDQPQHF
TRBV20-1	.	TRBJ2-7	.	TGCAGTGTGAGTTCCCTCGCGGGGACCTACGAGCAGTACTTC	CSVSSLAGTYEQYF
TRBV5-1	.	TRBJ2-5	.	TGCGCCAGCAGCTTGAACCCGACAGGCGCGCAAGAGACCCAGTACTTC	CASSLNPTGAQETQYF
TRBV7-8	few	TRBJ2-3	.	TGTGCCAGCAGCTTAGTGGCTAGCGTGACAGATACGCAGTATTTT	CASSLVASVTDTQYF
TRBV4-3	.	TRBJ1-6	.	TGCGCCAGCAGCCAAAGGAATTCACCCCTCCACTTT	CASSQRNSPLHF
TRBV15	.	TRBJ2-3	.	TGTGCCACCAGCAGCGGACATACGCAGTATTTT	CATSSGHTQYF
TRBV24-1	.	TRBJ1-2	.	TGTGCCACCAGTGATGCGGGGTCCAACTATGGCTACACCTTC	CATSDAGSNYGYTF
TRBV20-1	.	TRBJ1-1	TRBD1	TGCAGTGCTAGAGAGTGGGACAGGGAGACTGAAGCTTTCTTT	CSAREWDRETEAFF
TRBV27	.	TRBJ1-1	.	TGTGCCAGCAGTTGGACAGAGTCGAACACTGAAGCTTTCTTT	CASSWTESNTEAFF
TRBV2	.	TRBJ2-2	.	TGTGCCAGCAGTAACAAACAGAACACCGGGGAGCTGTTTTTT	CASSNKQNTGELFF
TRBV4-3	.	TRBJ1-5	.	TGCGCCAGCAGCCCCTGGGTACACAATCAGCCCCAGCATTTT	CASSPWVHNQPQHF
TRBV20-1	few	TRBJ1-5	.	TGCAGTGTCCCGGCAAGGGTCAATAGCAATCAGCCCCAGCATTTT	CSVPARVNSNQPQHF
TRBV19	.	TRBJ1-1	.	TGTGCCAGTAGTATAGACAGCTTTAACACTGAAGCTTTCTTT	CASSIDSFNTEAFF
TRBV10-3	few	TRBJ1-1	.	TGTGCCATCATGGCTCCCGGCGCTGAAGCTTTCTTT	CAIMAPGAEAFF
TRBV14	.	TRBJ1-4	.	TGTGCCAGCAGCCCTTCGCCAGCCGCAACTAATGAAAAACTGTTTTTT	CASSPSPAATNEKLFF
TRBV4-3	.	TRBJ2-2	.	TGCGCCAGCAGCCAAGATCCCGTGCGTGGGAGCACCGGGGAGCTGTTTTTT	CASSQDPVRGSTGELFF
TRBV24-1	.	TRBJ2-1	.	TGTGCCACCAGTGATACGGGGGTCGACGAGCAGTTCTTC	CATSDTGVDEQFF
TRBV4-2	.	TRBJ2-5	.	TGTGCCAGCAGCCGTGGACAGGGAGGGGAGGAGACCCAGTACTTC	CASSRGQGGEETQYF
TRBV4-1	.	TRBJ2-7	TRBD2	TGCGCCAGCAGCCCCGCTAGCGGGAGTTCCTCCTACGAGCAGTACTTC	CASSPASGSSSYEQYF
TRBV6-2/TRBV6-3	.	TRBJ2-1	.	TGTGCCAGCCCCTACCCCCGGTCGGGACTGAGAAATGGGAATGAGCAGTTCTTC	CASPYPRSGLRNGNEQFF
TRBV29-1	.	TRBJ1-1	.	TGCAGCGTTGAAGATTATAGGGAAAGAACTGAAGCTTTCTTT	CSVEDYRERTEAFF
TRBV12-3/TRBV12-4	.	TRBJ2-5	.	TGTGCCAGCACCTTTGGCCCCACAGAGACCCAGTACTTC	CASTFGPTETQYF
TRBV12-3/TRBV12-4	few	TRBJ1-1	.	TGTGCCAGCAGTTTATCCAGGGGCACTACTGTCCGGAAAGACACTGAAGCTTTCTTT	CASSLSRGTTVRKDTEAFF
TRBV27	.	TRBJ2-6	.	TGTGCCAGCAGCACCCCCGGGGCCGGGGCCAACGTCCTGACTTTC	CASSTPGAGANVLTF
TRBV6-2/TRBV6-3	.	TRBJ2-1	.	TGTGCCAGCAGTTTCCGGGTGAATGAGCAGTTCTTC	CASSFRVNEQFF
TRBV6-2/TRBV6-3	.	TRBJ2-1	TRBD2	TGTGCCAGCAGTTTCTCCCCCCTTAGCGGGAGCTCCTACAATGAGCAGTTCTTC	CASSFSPLSGSSYNEQFF
TRBV28	.	TRBJ1-3	.	TGTGCCAGCAGTTTATCGATGGGGCTTGGTGGAAACACCATATATTTT	CASSLSMGLGGNTIYF
TRBV29-1	once	TRBJ2-7	.	TGCAGCGTCGGCGGAAGGGGGGTCGACGAGCAGTACTTC	CSVGGRGVDEQYF
TRBV7-9	.	TRBJ1-5	.	TGTGCCAGCAGCTTAGCGCAGATGGGGGACCAGCCCCAGCATTTT	CASSLAQMGDQPQHF
TRBV6-6	.	TRBJ1-1	.	TGTGCCAGCAGTTACCGACAGATGAACACTGAAGCTTTCTTT	CASSYRQMNTEAFF
TRBV12-3/TRBV12-4	once	TRBJ2-3	.	TGTGCCAGCACCACAAGTGGCCGGGAGACGCGAAATACGCAGTATTTT	CASTTSGRETRNTQYF